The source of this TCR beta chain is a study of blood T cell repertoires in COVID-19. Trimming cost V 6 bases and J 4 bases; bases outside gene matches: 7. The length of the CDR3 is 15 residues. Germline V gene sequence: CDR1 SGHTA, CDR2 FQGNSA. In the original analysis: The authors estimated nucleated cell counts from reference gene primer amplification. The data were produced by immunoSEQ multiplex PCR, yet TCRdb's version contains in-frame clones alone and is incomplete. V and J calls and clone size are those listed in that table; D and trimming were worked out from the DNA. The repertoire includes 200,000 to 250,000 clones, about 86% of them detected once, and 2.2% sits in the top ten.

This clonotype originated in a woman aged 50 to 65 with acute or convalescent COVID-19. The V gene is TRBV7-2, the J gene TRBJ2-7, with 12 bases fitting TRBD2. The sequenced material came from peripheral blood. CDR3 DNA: TGTGCCAGCAGGGAGACTAGCGGGAGAGGGTACGAGCAGTACTTC. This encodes CASRETSGRGYEQYF.